What follows describes a single TCR beta chain. Its antigen is still unknown. Base-call qualities are not available, and no considerably larger clone is one nucleotide away. The sample originates from a study of blood T cell repertoires in COVID-19 (dated by TCRdb to the early 2020s). Regarding the research as a whole: Collaborator samples came from the United States, Italy and Spain and covered acute and convalescent phases of COVID-19. The material from the prospective study consisted of cDNA or gDNA derived from T cells, B-cell-depleted T cells, or PBMCs. The repertoires were released in a freely available public database intended as a resource for research on the immune response to SARS-CoV-2. The dataset comprised deeply sampled blood TCRbeta repertoires from subjects exposed to, actively infected with, or recovered from COVID-19. Where available, HLA class I and class II types were taken from metadata supplied by the sample provider and were not determined by assay-based typing. The samples were drawn from the first 160 participants of the ongoing ImmuneRACE study and from more than 1,000 subjects provided by 6 global collaborators. A de-identified subject ID, COVID-19 status, age in years and sex were almost always included in the sample metadata.

Whole blood was collected in K2EDTA tubes by collaborating institutions according to the institutions' own protocols. For TCRbeta analysis, collaborator samples were shipped as frozen whole blood, as isolated PBMCs, or as DNA extracted from either sample type. TCRbeta CDR3 regions were amplified from genomic DNA using the immunoSEQ Assay, a bias-controlled multiplex PCR. In the authors' own workflow: Within the assay, amplification of reference gene primers was used to estimate how many nucleated cells each sample contained. To quantify the absolute abundance of each unique TCRbeta CDR3 rearrangement, sequence reads were collapsed and filtered. For each sample, productive Simpson clonality was calculated as the square root of Simpson's diversity index across productive rearrangements. In its TCRdb copy, this immuneACCESS table keeps in-frame sequences only and misses some clones. Where compared with another copy, unresolved V genes explain less than half of these, and the others have no known cause. V, J and clone size reflect that table, while D and trimming were determined from the DNA. The sample yields 150,000 or so clones; 60% to 85% were counted once. The ten largest clones add up to around 1.5% of the sample.

The germline V gene (reference sequence) provides CDR1 LNHDA and CDR2 SQIVND. Spanning cysteine to phenylalanine, the CDR3 consists of 16 amino acids. This entry keeps only the CDR3 DNA: 48 bases, framed from base 1. V and J lose 1 base and 7 bases, and a span of 19 bases separates them. What the work shows at the level of the full study, not this receptor alone: The quantity of clinical and demographic metadata differed by source and by participant and was supplied without curation.

The sequence links TRBV19 to TRBJ1-2, with the D gene call left open. Specimen: peripheral blood. This receptor was identified in a man older than 75 with acute or convalescent COVID-19. The encoded CDR3 is CASSIGRGPLVGGYTF. In nucleotides, the sequence is TGTGCCAGTAGTATAGGTCGAGGTCCGTTGGTCGGTGGCTACACCTTC.